This T cell receptor (beta chain) was sequenced for a study of Graves' ophthalmopathy and Graves' hyperthyroidism. The wider study: The collection of peripheral blood took place at initial diagnosis, before any treatment.

For repertoire sequencing, the TCR beta CDR3 regions were amplified from RNA transcripts. HTBI primers primed a first-round RT-PCR, and a second-round multiplex PCR followed. TCRdb reprocessed the multiplex PCR reads via MiXCR and lists one record per CDR3 protein. Among 680,000 or so distinct CDR3 sequences listed, 22% were seen once. Patients in the hyperthyroidism group, adults aged 18 to 65, were newly diagnosed, under 2 months' duration. This CDR3 spans 14 amino acids. Germline V gives CDR1 SGHRS, CDR2 YFSETQ. The V and J ends lost 2 bases and 2 bases, in that order; junction bases with no gene match: 4. There are many counts of this clonotype.

V usage is TRBV5-1 and J usage is TRBJ2-7, with TRBD1 matching 7 bases. This receptor was identified in a woman aged 18-30 years with stable Graves' hyperthyroidism. Some clones in this sample may be carry-over from other donors' samples. Sequencing was done on a sample of peripheral blood. The CDR3 loop is CASSLRQGPYEQYF. In DNA form, the CDR3 reads TGCGCCAGCAGCTTAAGACAGGGTCCCTACGAGCAGTACTTC.